This paragraph reports one T cell receptor (beta chain). Additional DNA sequences in this sample encode the identical CDR3. This entry belongs to a study of PD-1 blockade in classical Hodgkin lymphoma. TCRdb keeps only in-frame clones here, not all; method: immunoSEQ multiplex PCR. The sample consists of fewer than 30,000 clones, around 80% of them appearing once. Each patient experienced a relapse that followed autologous stem cell transplantation, and brentuximab vedotin exposure varied. The germline V gene has CDR1 SEHNR and CDR2 FQNEAQ (reference sequence). V lost 5 bases, J lost 9 bases, and 8 bases stayed unmatched. The CDR3 has 15 amino acids.

The sample here was peripheral blood mononuclear cells (PBMCs), taken before the second cycle of nivolumab. The V gene is TRBV7-9, the J gene TRBJ1-6, with 9 bases matching TRBD1. The clonotype was recovered from a human donor with classical Hodgkin lymphoma. The CDR3 loop is CASSQTGTGFSPLHF. The CDR3 region has the DNA TGTGCCAGCAGCCAGACCGGGACAGGGTTTTCACCCCTCCACTTT.